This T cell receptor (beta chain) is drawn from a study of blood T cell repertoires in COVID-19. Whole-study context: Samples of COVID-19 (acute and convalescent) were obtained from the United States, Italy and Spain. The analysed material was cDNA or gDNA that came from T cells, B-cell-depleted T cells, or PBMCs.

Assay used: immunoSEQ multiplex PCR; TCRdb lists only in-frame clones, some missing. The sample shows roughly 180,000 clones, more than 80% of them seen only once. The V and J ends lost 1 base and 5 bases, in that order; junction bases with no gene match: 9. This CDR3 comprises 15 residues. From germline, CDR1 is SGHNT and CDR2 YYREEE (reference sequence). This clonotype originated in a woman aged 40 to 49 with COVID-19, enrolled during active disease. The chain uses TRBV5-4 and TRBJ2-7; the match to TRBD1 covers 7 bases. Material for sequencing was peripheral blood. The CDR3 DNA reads TGTGCCAGCAGCTTGAGGACAGGTAAAACTGACGAGCAGTACTTC. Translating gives CASSLRTGKTDEQYF.